This is a list of T cell receptor beta chains from one sample in a study of blood T cell repertoires in COVID-19. Measured with immunoSEQ multiplex PCR; TCRdb has only the in-frame clones, and not every one. Counted here are about 18,000 clones, roughly four fifths occurring once; the ten biggest clones make up roughly 13%. Sequencing was carried out using peripheral blood. Receptor source: a man aged 35-49 years with active or convalescent COVID-19. CDR3s include the opening cysteine and the closing phenylalanine or tryptophan. A D gene is named only where the DNA matches it firmly. Part of the rows lack a size; the others show once, few, many or a class for expanded clones.

clone size | J gene | D gene | V gene | CDR3 protein | CDR3 DNA
. | TRBJ1-1 | . | TRBV6-5 | CASSYGGRTEAFF | TGTGCCAGCAGTTACGGAGGGAGGACTGAAGCTTTCTTT
. | TRBJ2-3 | . | TRBV10-3 | CAMGLATTDTQYF | TGTGCCATGGGTCTAGCTACCACAGATACGCAGTATTTT
. | TRBJ1-3 | TRBD1 | TRBV19 | CASSTGAEGNTIYF | TGTGCCAGTAGCACAGGGGCAGAGGGAAACACCATATATTTT
. | TRBJ2-3 | TRBD2 | TRBV10-3 | CAISDGLAGIVDTQYF | TGTGCCATCAGTGATGGACTAGCGGGCATCGTGGATACGCAGTATTTT
. | TRBJ1-2 | . | TRBV29-1 | CSASGQMHGYTF | TGCAGCGCCTCCGGACAGATGCATGGCTACACCTTC
. | TRBJ2-7 | TRBD2 | TRBV5-1 | CASSSGLEAAEQYF | TGCGCCAGCAGCTCGGGACTAGAGGCTGCCGAGCAGTACTTC
. | TRBJ2-7 | . | TRBV12-5 | CASGLVLSGRVYEQYF | TGTGCTAGTGGTTTGGTACTCTCGGGTCGGGTCTACGAGCAGTACTTC
. | TRBJ1-2 | . | TRBV5-1 | CASSPGKYREESGYTF | TGCGCCAGCAGCCCTGGCAAGTACAGGGAAGAGTCTGGCTACACCTTC
. | TRBJ1-1 | . | TRBV29-1 | CSVESMNTEAFF | TGCAGCGTTGAATCCATGAACACTGAAGCTTTCTTT
. | TRBJ1-6 | . | TRBV12-2 | CASRGRTHTSPLHF | TGTGCAAGTCGCGGACGGACTCACACCTCACCCCTCCACTTT
. | TRBJ2-7 | . | TRBV4-1 | CASSLEGGAIEQYF | TGCGCCAGCAGCCTAGAGGGCGGGGCTATCGAGCAGTACTTC
. | TRBJ1-3 | . | TRBV3-1/TRBV3-2 | CASSQDLYYSGNTIYF | TGTGCCAGCAGCCAAGATCTTTACTACTCTGGAAACACCATATATTTT
once | TRBJ1-4 | TRBD1 | TRBV3-1/TRBV3-2 | CASSQRDREEEKLFF | TGTGCCAGCAGCCAACGGGACAGGGAGGAAGAAAAACTGTTTTTT
. | TRBJ1-1 | TRBD1 | TRBV28 | CASSLESRGQIRNTEAFF | TGTGCCAGCAGTTTAGAGTCTAGGGGACAGATAAGGAACACTGAAGCTTTCTTT
few | TRBJ2-1 | . | TRBV6-6 | CASSYSPGLYNEQFF | TGTGCCAGCAGTTACTCTCCAGGGCTCTACAATGAGCAGTTCTTC
. | TRBJ1-1 | . | TRBV5-1 | CASSSVRNTEAFF | TGCGCCAGCAGCTCGGTTAGGAACACTGAAGCTTTCTTT
. | TRBJ2-2 | . | TRBV28 | CASSLGLKTGNTGELFF | TGTGCCAGCAGTTTAGGACTGAAGACAGGGAACACCGGGGAGCTGTTTTTT
. | TRBJ2-7 | . | TRBV19 | CASKGTYEQYF | TGTGCCAGTAAGGGGACCTACGAGCAGTACTTC
. | TRBJ2-3 | . | TRBV7-6 | CASSLESTVTQYF | TGTGCCAGCAGCTTAGAGTCCACTGTTACGCAGTATTTT
. | TRBJ1-1 | . | TRBV14 | CASSQDYGNLNTEAFF | TGTGCCAGCAGCCAAGATTACGGGAATTTAAACACTGAAGCTTTCTTT
. | TRBJ1-6 | . | TRBV2 | CASSYGPLHF | TGTGCCAGCAGCTACGGGCCCCTCCACTTT
. | TRBJ1-4 | . | TRBV5-1 | CASSLSTGGAYGEKLFF | TGCGCCAGCAGCTTAAGCACCGGGGGGGCGTACGGGGAAAAACTGTTTTTT
. | TRBJ1-2 | . | TRBV25-1 | CASHSDRNYGYTF | TGTGCCAGCCACAGTGACAGAAATTATGGCTACACCTTC
. | TRBJ2-3 | TRBD2 | TRBV3-1/TRBV3-2 | CASRGLAGGTDTQYF | TGTGCCAGCAGGGGACTAGCGGGGGGCACAGATACGCAGTATTTT
. | TRBJ1-5 | . | TRBV7-9 | CASSDAGRGQPQHF | TGTGCCAGCAGCGACGCTGGCAGGGGTCAGCCCCAGCATTTT
. | TRBJ2-3 | . | TRBV6-2/TRBV6-3 | CASTPHRVDTQYF | TGTGCCAGCACCCCACACAGGGTGGATACGCAGTATTTT
. | TRBJ2-2 | . | TRBV5-4 | CASSQPEAGELFF | TGTGCCAGCAGCCAGCCAGAGGCCGGGGAGCTGTTTTTT
. | TRBJ2-5 | . | TRBV19 | CASSVVAAQYQETQYF | TGTGCCAGTAGTGTCGTAGCGGCTCAGTACCAAGAGACCCAGTACTTC
. | TRBJ2-5 | TRBD1 | TRBV5-3 | CARSHGQGRQETQYF | TGTGCCAGAAGCCACGGACAGGGAAGGCAAGAGACCCAGTACTTC